Listed below are T cell receptor beta chains from one sample, sequenced in a study of long-term antiretroviral therapy in people with HIV. Here immunoSEQ multiplex PCR was the method, and the copy in TCRdb shows in-frame clones only, minus some. The sample contains 15,000 to 20,000 clones, around 80% of which appear only once. Sequencing used unsorted PBMCs, obtained 0.1 years after starting antiretroviral therapy. These receptors were taken from a man aged 18-30 years with HIV. Both conserved end residues are part of each CDR3. D genes are given only for firm matches. The size entry is marked missing in some rows and otherwise reads once, few, many or a size class.

.	TRBD1	TRBJ2-5	14	TRBV29-1	CSASPGTGSETQYF	TGCAGCGCGAGTCCCGGGACAGGGTCCGAGACCCAGTACTTC
once	.	TRBJ2-1	15	TRBV9	CASSVAAAVNNEQFF	TGTGCCAGCAGCGTAGCTGCGGCGGTGAACAATGAGCAGTTCTTC
once	.	TRBJ2-1	14	TRBV27	CASSPSRGAGEQFF	TGTGCCAGCAGTCCCTCGAGGGGAGCGGGTGAGCAGTTCTTC
.	.	TRBJ2-1	12	TRBV12-5	CTSAGSYNEQFF	TGTACCAGCGCGGGTTCCTACAATGAGCAGTTCTTC
few	.	TRBJ1-6	15	TRBV2	CASRQDGGFNSPLHF	TGTGCCAGCAGACAGGACGGGGGTTTCAATTCACCCCTCCACTTT
once	TRBD2	TRBJ2-7	15	TRBV11-1	CASSSGIGEGYEQYF	TGTGCCAGCAGCTCCGGAATAGGGGAGGGGTACGAGCAGTACTTC
.	.	TRBJ2-1	13	TRBV19	CASSIVLQSEQFF	TGTGCCAGTAGTATAGTGCTACAGAGTGAGCAGTTCTTC
.	TRBD1	TRBJ2-7	15	TRBV5-1	CASSLPGTGHYEQYF	TGCGCCAGCAGCTTACCCGGGACAGGACACTACGAGCAGTACTTC
.	.	TRBJ2-2	17	TRBV9	CASSVELGGTPTGELFF	TGTGCCAGCAGCGTAGAGTTAGGTGGGACTCCCACCGGGGAGCTGTTTTTT
once	.	TRBJ1-5	15	TRBV19	CASSTGGGYNQPQHF	TGTGCCAGTAGTACCGGGGGGGGCTACAATCAGCCCCAGCATTTT
.	.	TRBJ2-7	11	TRBV29-1	CSVGSEGGQYF	TGCAGCGTGGGGAGTGAAGGGGGGCAGTACTTC
.	TRBD2	TRBJ2-1	15	TRBV4-3	CASSLAGLDQSEQFF	TGCGCCAGCAGCCTAGCGGGACTAGATCAGAGTGAGCAGTTCTTC
.	.	TRBJ2-7	12	TRBV7-2	CASSSPPSEQYF	TGTGCCAGCAGCTCCCCCCCGAGCGAGCAGTACTTC
.	TRBD2	TRBJ2-1	14	TRBV2	CASSEVASGNEQFF	TGTGCCAGCAGTGAAGTTGCTAGCGGGAATGAGCAGTTCTTC
.	.	TRBJ1-2	14	TRBV9	CASSEGSAYYGYTF	TGTGCCAGCAGCGAGGGTTCGGCCTACTATGGCTACACCTTC
.	.	TRBJ2-1	15	TRBV4-3	CASSQEGGSYNEQFF	TGCGCCAGCAGCCAAGAAGGGGGCTCCTACAATGAGCAGTTCTTC
.	.	TRBJ2-1	13	TRBV5-1	CASNLGPVDEQFF	TGCGCCAGCAATTTAGGACCTGTCGATGAGCAGTTCTTC
.	.	TRBJ1-2	12	TRBV6-5	CASSYTTHGYTF	TGTGCCAGCAGTTACACGACCCATGGCTACACCTTC
.	.	TRBJ2-7	15	TRBV27	CASSLGQGYSYEQYF	TGTGCCAGCAGTTTAGGGCAGGGCTATTCCTACGAGCAGTACTTC
.	TRBD1	TRBJ2-5	14	TRBV29-1	CSVETQGVLQTQYF	TGCAGCGTTGAAACGCAGGGGGTTCTACAGACCCAGTACTTC
.	.	TRBJ1-1	12	TRBV6-5	CASTAGDTEAFF	TGTGCCAGCACCGCAGGGGACACTGAAGCTTTCTTT
.	.	TRBJ1-3	15	TRBV15	CATRAGTRGLDTIYF	TGTGCCACCAGAGCCGGGACACGGGGCCTAGACACCATATATTTT
once	TRBD2	TRBJ2-1	15	TRBV6-6	CASSFSGTSPNEQFF	TGTGCCAGCAGTTTCTCCGGGACTAGCCCCAATGAGCAGTTCTTC
.	TRBD2	TRBJ2-5	15	TRBV7-3	CAKTLRASGGETQYF	TGTGCCAAAACCCTTCGGGCTAGCGGGGGGGAGACCCAGTACTTC
.	TRBD1	TRBJ2-7	16	TRBV2	CASGGQELPGWGEQYF	TGTGCCAGCGGGGGACAGGAACTCCCCGGGTGGGGCGAGCAGTACTTC
.	TRBD1	TRBJ2-7	15	TRBV7-6	CASSLDTGVPYEQYF	TGTGCCAGCAGCTTGGATACAGGGGTCCCCTACGAGCAGTACTTC
.	TRBD1	TRBJ2-6	15	TRBV7-9	CASSLTGIGANVLTF	TGTGCCAGCAGCTTGACAGGGATTGGGGCCAACGTCCTGACTTTC
.	.	TRBJ1-5	18	TRBV4-2	CASSQDGGSALNNQPQHF	TGTGCCAGCAGCCAAGATGGGGGCAGCGCCCTAAACAATCAGCCCCAGCATTTT
.	.	TRBJ1-1	14	TRBV4-3	CASSQDNLNTEAFF	TGCGCCAGCAGCCAAGATAATCTGAACACTGAAGCTTTCTTT
.	.	TRBJ1-4	13	TRBV29-1	CSVGGVGNEKLFF	TGCAGCGTCGGGGGGGTGGGGAATGAAAAACTGTTTTTT
.	TRBD1	TRBJ1-4	16	TRBV5-5	CASSPGQGNFDEKLFF	TGTGCCAGCAGCCCGGGACAGGGTAACTTTGATGAAAAACTGTTTTTT
.	.	TRBJ2-1	15	TRBV13	CASTPPQGVHNEQFF	TGTGCCAGCACCCCGCCACAGGGTGTCCACAATGAGCAGTTCTTC
.	.	TRBJ2-7	17	TRBV10-2	CASSSDGGTLFSYEQYF	TGCGCCAGCTCCTCGGACGGGGGTACCCTCTTCTCCTACGAGCAGTACTTC
once	.	TRBJ1-1	16	TRBV6-5	CASSYSEGGWDTEAFF	TGTGCCAGCAGTTACTCGGAGGGAGGGTGGGACACTGAAGCTTTCTTT
.	.	TRBJ2-3	18	TRBV29-1	CSVEPHRWGILEADTQYF	TGCAGCGTTGAACCCCACAGGTGGGGAATTCTTGAGGCAGATACGCAGTATTTT
.	.	TRBJ2-1	16	TRBV27	CASTPGRENSYNEQFF	TGTGCCAGCACTCCGGGGCGGGAAAATTCCTACAATGAGCAGTTCTTC
.	.	TRBJ2-1	13	TRBV7-3	CASRLQVGNEQFF	TGTGCCAGCCGGCTCCAAGTAGGCAATGAGCAGTTCTTC
.	TRBD1	TRBJ1-5	16	TRBV6-6	CASSSQRTGGNQPQHF	TGTGCCAGCAGTTCTCAGAGGACAGGGGGCAACCAGCCCCAGCATTTT
.	.	TRBJ2-5	12	TRBV11-2	CASSRGGETQYF	TGTGCCAGCAGCCGAGGTGGCGAGACCCAGTACTTC
.	.	TRBJ2-3	14	TRBV4-3	CASSQDSSTDTQYF	TGCGCCAGCAGCCAAGATTCCTCGACAGATACGCAGTATTTT
.	.	TRBJ2-2	14	TRBV28	CASSLAGTTGELFF	TGTGCCAGCAGTTTGGCGGGCACCACCGGGGAGCTGTTTTTT
.	.	TRBJ1-2	13	TRBV10-3	CAISGPLQDGYTF	TGTGCCATCAGTGGACCGCTCCAGGATGGCTACACCTTC
.	.	TRBJ2-1	16	TRBV6-6	CASSYSMVRLSPEQFF	TGTGCCAGCAGTTACTCGATGGTTCGTTTATCGCCTGAGCAGTTCTTC
.	TRBD2	TRBJ2-3	16	TRBV11-1	CASSLGLAGGTDTQYF	TGTGCCAGCAGCTTAGGCCTGGCGGGGGGAACAGATACGCAGTATTTT
.	.	TRBJ2-5	13	TRBV5-4	CASSLTWGETQYF	TGTGCCAGCAGCTTGACATGGGGAGAGACCCAGTACTTC
.	.	TRBJ2-2	12	TRBV5-6	CASSLIAGELFF	TGTGCCAGCAGCTTGATCGCCGGGGAGCTGTTTTTT
.	TRBD2	TRBJ2-3	16	TRBV2	CASRQSLAGRTDTQYF	TGTGCCAGCCGGCAATCTCTAGCGGGCCGCACAGATACGCAGTATTTT
.	.	TRBJ1-2	14	TRBV27	CASSLARRDYGYTF	TGTGCCAGCAGTTTGGCGAGAAGGGACTATGGCTACACCTTC
.	TRBD1	TRBJ2-7	14	TRBV10-3	CATGPQGASHERYF	TGTGCCACCGGACCCCAGGGGGCCTCCCACGAGCGGTACTTC
.	TRBD1	TRBJ1-2	13	TRBV19	CASSILGQHGYTF	TGTGCCAGTAGTATACTGGGACAGCATGGCTACACCTTC
medium-sized	.	TRBJ2-2	13	TRBV13	CALSKWGTGELFF	TGTGCCCTCAGCAAGTGGGGCACCGGGGAGCTGTTTTTT
.	.	TRBJ2-5	13	TRBV10-3	CATQEGGGETQYF	TGTGCCACCCAGGAGGGGGGAGGAGAGACCCAGTACTTC
.	.	TRBJ2-7	11	TRBV7-9	CASGGTQEQYF	TGTGCCTCGGGCGGGACCCAGGAGCAGTACTTC
.	.	TRBJ1-1	15	TRBV18	CASSPRGKGNTEAFF	TGTGCCAGCTCACCTCGGGGGAAAGGGAACACTGAAGCTTTCTTT
.	.	TRBJ1-5	17	TRBV19	CASSIDPQGLADQPQHF	TGTGCCAGTAGTATAGATCCCCAGGGGCTCGCTGATCAGCCCCAGCATTTT
.	TRBD1	TRBJ2-5	17	TRBV19	CASSIEGTELEQETQYF	TGTGCCAGTAGTATAGAGGGGACAGAGTTAGAGCAAGAGACCCAGTACTTC
.	.	TRBJ2-7	15	TRBV28	CASSLTPEHTYEQYF	TGTGCCAGCAGTCTAACCCCGGAACACACCTACGAGCAGTACTTC
.	TRBD1	TRBJ1-1	15	TRBV5-1	CASSLATGVDTEAFF	TGCGCCAGCAGCTTGGCAACAGGGGTTGACACTGAAGCTTTCTTT
few	.	TRBJ2-7	13	TRBV7-2	CASSSQRYYEQYF	TGTGCCAGCAGCTCGCAACGCTATTACGAGCAGTACTTC
.	TRBD2	TRBJ2-1	17	TRBV4-3	CASSQDSRLAAYNEQFF	TGCGCCAGCAGCCAAGATTCGAGACTAGCGGCTTACAATGAGCAGTTCTTC